Below are 13 T cell receptor beta chains sequenced from a single sample in a study of OX40 agonist ivuxolimab in advanced cancers. The assay was immunoSEQ multiplex PCR, and TCRdb's table has in-frame clones only and misses some. The sample holds roughly 65,000 clones, around 80% seen once. This sample comprised CD4+ or CD8+ T cells sorted from blood, obtained in a trial of the OX40 agonist ivuxolimab. These receptors came from an adult with an advanced solid tumor such as melanoma, head and neck, liver or kidney cancer.

The CDR3 reads CASSFSASGLNEQFF. CDR3 DNA sequence: TGTGCCAGCAGCTTTTCCGCGTCAGGGCTGAATGAGCAGTTCTTC. The V gene is TRBV5-4, the J gene TRBJ2-1; tentatively, D is TRBD1 (5 bases). The CDR3 extends over 15 amino acids. Germline values: CDR1 SGHNT, CDR2 YYREEE (reference sequence). V lost 2 bases and J 7 bases, leaving 16 bases between the germline ends.

CDR3 region: CASSPPPRVGLVEQYF. The CDR3 coding sequence is TGTGCCAGCAGTCCTCCTCCCCGGGTAGGGTTGGTCGAGCAGTACTTC. The chain couples TRBV28 to TRBJ2-7; no definite D call. Germline loops: CDR1 MDHEN, CDR2 SYDVKM. This CDR3 has 16 amino acids. Deletions cut 5 bases from V and 6 bases from J, with 23 bases between.

CDR3 sequence: CASSSTSGGIYEQFF. The CDR3 DNA sequence: TGTGCCAGCAGTTCAACTAGCGGGGGTATATATGAGCAGTTCTTC. This chain links TRBV27 with TRBJ2-1; 11 positions agree with TRBD2. The CDR3 spans 15 residues. After removal of 4 bases from V and 8 bases from J, the junction contained 7 bases not matched to a gene. Germline V gene lookup returns CDR1 MNHEY and CDR2 SMNVEV (reference sequence).

The chain uses TRBV6-1 and TRBJ1-1; D is ambiguous. The CDR3 contains 12 residues. V was trimmed by 4 bases and J by 5 bases, leaving 8 bases between them. Germline CDR1 MNHNS, CDR2 SASEGT. The CDR3 sequence is CASSAGFTEAFF. CDR3 nucleotide sequence: TGTGCCAGCAGTGCCGGGTTTACTGAAGCTTTCTTT.

The chain combines TRBV11-3 with TRBJ2-3; the match to TRBD1 covers 7 bases. CDR1 and CDR2 (germline): SGHNT, YENEEA. This CDR3 comprises 15 residues. V lost 4 bases to trimming and J lost 2 bases; unmatched junction nucleotides: 6. CDR3 DNA sequence: TGTGCCAGCAGCTCTGGGGACAGCAACACAGATACGCAGTATTTT. Translated, it gives CASSSGDSNTDTQYF. The variable domain in full, completed from reference TRBV11-3 and TRBJ2-3, reads EAGVVQSPRYKIIEKKQPVAFWCNPISGHNTLYWYLQNLGQGPELLIRYENEEAVDDSQLPKDRFSAERLKGVDSTLKIQPAELGDSAVYLCASSSGDSNTDTQYFGPGTRLTVL.

The chain carries TRBV5-4 and TRBJ1-2; D perhaps matches TRBD1 (6 bases). V was trimmed by 6 bases and J by 0 bases, leaving 9 bases between them. Looked up from germline, CDR1 is SGHNT and CDR2 is YYREEE (reference sequence). The CDR3 length is 13 residues. CDR3 region: CASKRGTNYGYTF. CDR3 sequence (DNA): TGTGCCAGCAAAAGGGGGACTAACTATGGCTACACCTTC.

This chain uses TRBV7-9 with TRBJ2-3; 11 bases fit TRBD2. CDR1 and CDR2 (germline): SEHNR, FQNEAQ (reference sequence). V gave up 4 bases and J gave up 0 bases; unmatched junction bases: 3. The CDR3 extends over 16 amino acids. The CDR3 sequence: CASSSGLAESTDTQYF. The CDR3, as DNA: TGTGCCAGCAGCTCGGGACTAGCGGAAAGCACAGATACGCAGTATTTT.

The chain recombines TRBV11-2 with TRBJ2-7; 7 positions match TRBD1. The J segment lost 2 bases and the V segment lost 5 bases, leaving 9 bases of the junction unmatched. The V gene's germline CDR1 is SGHAT and CDR2 FQNNGV. This CDR3 region has 15 residues. The CDR3: CASSPRQGMAYEQYF. DNA for the CDR3: TGTGCCAGCAGCCCGAGACAGGGTATGGCCTACGAGCAGTACTTC.

This rearrangement joins TRBV6-1 to TRBJ2-3; 13 nucleotides match TRBD2. Germline assignment: CDR1 MNHNS and CDR2 SASEGT. This CDR3 has 15 amino acids. V was clipped by 10 bases and J by 2 bases; unmatched bases: 6. The CDR3 sequence is CATRLAGGYTDTQYF. The CDR3 nucleotides are TGTGCCACCAGACTAGCGGGGGGCTACACAGATACGCAGTATTTT.

The V and J genes are TRBV28 and TRBJ2-5, with 11 positions matching TRBD1. The germline gives CDR1 MDHEN, CDR2 SYDVKM. With V trimmed by 5 bases and J by 4 bases, 6 bases remained unmatched. This CDR3 is 15 amino acids long. The CDR3 is CASSRTDRGLETQYF. The CDR3 DNA is TGTGCCAGCAGTCGGACGGACAGGGGGCTAGAGACCCAGTACTTC.

The chain uses TRBV5-4 and TRBJ1-2; tentatively, D is TRBD1 (6 bases). Germline V gene data show CDR1 as SGHNT and CDR2 as YYREEE (reference sequence). The CDR3 consists of 13 residues. The V gene lost 6 bases and the J gene lost 7 bases, with 16 bases spanning the gap. CDR3 in DNA: TGTGCCAGCAACCGTGTCGGGGGCTCTGGCTACACCTTC. Translation gives CASNRVGGSGYTF.

This chain connects TRBV28 to TRBJ2-1; 7 bases agree with TRBD1. The germline CDR1 and CDR2 sequences are MDHEN and SYDVKM. V gave up 8 bases and J gave up 2 bases; unmatched junction bases: 3. CDR3 size: 13 residues. The chain's CDR3 is CASSGGAYNEQFF. The CDR3 DNA reads TGTGCCAGCTCAGGGGGAGCCTACAATGAGCAGTTCTTC.

This chain links TRBV2 with TRBJ1-3; no clear D gene. Trimming cost V 3 bases and J 4 bases, with 10 bases left between them. Germline CDR1 reads SNHLY; CDR2 reads FYNNEI. The CDR3 runs 14 residues. CDR3 sequence: CASSDRAVGNTIYF. The CDR3 coding sequence is TGTGCCAGCAGTGATCGGGCAGTGGGAAACACCATATATTTT.